A single TCR beta chain is shown here with its context. Per germline, CDR1 MNHNS and CDR2 SASEGT. Trimming pared 2 bases from V and 4 bases from J, leaving 11 bases between. CDR3 length: 14 amino acids. This sample is drawn from a study of blood T cell repertoires in COVID-19. Study in general: PBMCs, B-cell-depleted T cells, or T cells were the source of the cDNA or gDNA that made up the material.

This table comes from immunoSEQ multiplex PCR, and its TCRdb copy is limited to in-frame clones, with some not included. The sample yields approximately 31,000 clones, 80% to 95% seen once. The TCR was taken from a male donor with active COVID-19. V usage is TRBV6-1 and J usage is TRBJ1-1; D call uncertain. The sample consisted of peripheral blood. CDR3 sequence (DNA): TGTGCCAGCAGTGAACGCCGGGCGGGCACTGAAGCTTTCTTT. Protein sequence: CASSERRAGTEAFF.